This record looks at one TCR beta chain sequence and its context. Antigen specificity is unknown. The data were taken from a study of T cell repertoires and HLA-DP antigens. The PCR primers covered 54 TRBV and 13 TRBJ segments. Deep-resolution sequencing targeted approximately 200,000 T cell genomes in pre-culture CD4+ samples. The table came from immunoSEQ multiplex PCR; TCRdb's copy has only in-frame clones and leaves some out. The data hold some 89,000 clones, with around nine tenths observed a single time. The CDR3 length is 18 residues. Germline V lookup: CDR1 SGDLS, CDR2 YYNGEE. The ends were cut back, 4 bases at V and 5 bases at J, with 25 bases in the middle. Study outcomes and limitations: Against one allele, clones undetected before culture averaged about 34%; against the other, 50% to 65%.

Purity of the untouched CD4+ T cells was approximately 98%. The genes are TRBV9 and TRBJ2-1, with a tentative D call TRBD1 (6 bases). The origin of this receptor is a man between 50 and 59 years old in good health and CMV-seronegative. Sequenced input: CD4+ T cells from PBMCs. As DNA, the CDR3 is TGTGCCAGCAGCCTTCGCCCATCGGACAGAGCGATCGACAATGAGCAGTTCTTC. It translates to CASSLRPSDRAIDNEQFF.